What follows is one TCR beta chain and its context. The junction shows a germline mismatch at one end, possibly a read error. These data originate in a study of metastatic and nonmetastatic thyroid tumors. Study-wide context: Malignant thyroid and benign thyroid patients provided blood and tumor or nodule tissue whose repertoires were compared.

Via MiXCR, TCRdb re-called the PCR reads. The table has tens of thousands of clones, roughly 22% seen once. None of the patients had undergone any treatment ahead of thyroid surgery. CDR3 length: 11 residues. The germline V gene has CDR1 LGHDT and CDR2 YNNKEL (reference sequence). The chain joins TRBV3-1 to TRBJ2-7; D remains ambiguous. The sequence derives from a female donor with papillary thyroid cancer or a benign thyroid nodule (not recorded which). Some clones in this sample may be carry-over from other donors' samples. Material: blood. CDR3 nucleotides: TGTGCCAGCAACCAATCCAACGAGCAGTACTTC. Residues: CASNQSNEQYF.